The 23 T cell receptor beta chains in this list originate from one sample, sequenced in a study of CD4 T cells in relation to SARS-CoV-2 and coronaviruses. Clones were sequenced by immunoSEQ multiplex PCR, and TCRdb holds only the in-frame ones, with some missing. Seen here are just under 20,000 clones, 78% observed once, and the top ten hold over 15%. The unexposed donors gave CD4+ T cells in about 2011-2019, prior to COVID-19. CD4+ T cells were isolated from the cells after around 10 days of culture. For these receptors, no antigen is known. The sequenced sample was CD4+ T cells from PBMCs, cultured in vitro. The receptor source for this set is a human donor in good health.

The J gene is TRBJ2-3, the V gene TRBV7-2; 8 nucleotides align to TRBD2. The CDR3 contains 19 residues. Trimming removed 2 bases from V and 0 bases from J; junction bases left unmatched: 13. The germline CDR1 and CDR2 sequences are SGHTA and FQGNSA. The CDR3 coding sequence is TGTGCCAGCAGCTTATACCTTCCGAGGGGCGGGAGGAGCACAGATACGCAGTATTTT. This encodes CASSLYLPRGGRSTDTQYF.

The chain joins TRBV12-3 or TRBV12-4 to TRBJ2-5; 7 nucleotides align to TRBD1. CDR3 length: 13 residues. The ends lost 6 bases at V and 4 bases at J; junction bases unmatched: 5. The CDR3 is CASRLTGSETQYF. CDR3 nucleotides: TGTGCCAGCAGACTGACAGGGTCAGAGACCCAGTACTTC.

The rearrangement uses TRBV9 and TRBJ2-1; 10 bases are a match to TRBD2. V shed 3 bases and J 4 bases; nucleotides not matched to a gene: 10. CDR1 is SGDLS, CDR2 YYNGEE, per germline. This CDR3 is built from 17 residues. As DNA, the CDR3 is TGTGCCAGCAGCGCCGGATCGACTAGCGGGCGATACAATGAGCAGTTCTTC. It is translated as CASSAGSTSGRYNEQFF. The whole variable domain, remainder taken from reference TRBV9 and TRBJ2-1, is DSGVTQTPKHLITATGQRVTLRCSPRSGDLSVYWYQQSLDQGLQFLIQYYNGEERAKGNILERFSAQQFPDLHSELNLSSLELGDSALYFCASSAGSTSGRYNEQFFGPGTRLTVL.

The CDR3 protein is CASSAGTGFIHEQFF. The CDR3 DNA is TGTGCCAGCAGCGCCGGGACAGGGTTCATCCATGAGCAGTTCTTC. The rearrangement joins TRBV6-2 or TRBV6-3 to TRBJ2-1; the match to TRBD1 covers 9 bases. Germline V gene sequence: CDR1 MNHEY, CDR2 SVGEGT. The trim removed 6 bases at V and 8 bases at J, leaving 11 bases unmatched. The CDR3 length is 15 residues.

The chain uses TRBV6-6 and TRBJ2-1; tentatively, D is TRBD1 (6 bases). Germline CDR1 reads MNHNY; CDR2 reads SVGAGI (reference sequence). V shed 5 bases and J shed 0 bases, with 17 bases lying between them. CDR3 size: 17 residues. CDR3: CASSLHRVRSSYNEQFF. The CDR3 DNA sequence: TGTGCCAGCAGTCTTCACAGGGTTAGAAGCTCCTACAATGAGCAGTTCTTC.

The rearrangement joins TRBV19 to TRBJ2-7, with D perhaps assigned TRBD1 or TRBD2 (5 bases each). V gave up 2 bases and J gave up 2 bases, with 16 bases separating them. Germline CDR1 is LNHDA and CDR2 is SQIVND (reference sequence). The CDR3 runs to 16 residues. CDR3 residues: CASSITGTTGPYEQYF. The CDR3 DNA is TGTGCCAGTAGTATAACGGGTACAACGGGGCCCTACGAGCAGTACTTC.

The chain joins TRBV10-3 to TRBJ2-3, with 11 nucleotides matching TRBD2. This CDR3 has 15 amino acids. CDR1 and CDR2 (germline): ENHRY, SYGVKD. V lost 6 bases and J lost 0; bases outside the gene matches: 2. CDR3 DNA sequence: TGTGCCATCAGCACTAGCGGGGGCAGCACAGATACGCAGTATTTT. This translates into CAISTSGGSTDTQYF.

The chain recombines TRBV5-4 with TRBJ1-1; D ambiguous. CDR3 length equals 11 residues. The V and J ends lost 2 bases and 11 bases respectively, with 10 bases between them. Germline V lookup: CDR1 SGHNT, CDR2 YYREEE (reference sequence). CDR3 residues: CASSLEGDAFF. For the CDR3, the DNA is TGTGCCAGCAGCTTAGAGGGAGATGCTTTCTTT.

J is TRBJ2-3 and V is TRBV19; D uncertain. V dropped 0 bases and J dropped 4 bases, with 17 bases sitting between them. CDR3 length: 17 amino acids. Germline V gives CDR1 LNHDA, CDR2 SQIVND (reference sequence). CDR3 DNA: TGTGCCAGTAGTATAGATATGGGTCGGAAAGTCGCAGATACGCAGTATTTT. It encodes CASSIDMGRKVADTQYF.

V is TRBV3-1 (or the pseudogene TRBV3-2) and J is TRBJ1-2, with 10 bases that match TRBD1. V shed 5 bases and J 1 base; nucleotides not matched to a gene: 7. Germline V gene data show CDR1 as LGHDT and CDR2 as YNNKEL (reference sequence). This CDR3 has 16 amino acids. This chain's CDR3 is CASSWDRGVGNYGYTF. DNA for the CDR3: TGTGCCAGCAGCTGGGACAGGGGAGTGGGTAACTATGGCTACACCTTC.

This chain links TRBV7-9 with TRBJ1-5; a possible D gene is TRBD1 (6 bases). This CDR3 region has 19 residues. Germline V gives CDR1 SEHNR, CDR2 FQNEAQ (reference sequence). Trimming removed 5 bases from V and 1 base from J, with 24 bases in between. The CDR3 is CASSPDWGAGSVSNQPQHF. The DNA for the CDR3 is TGTGCCAGCAGCCCCGACTGGGGGGCCGGAAGTGTGAGCAATCAGCCCCAGCATTTT.

This sequence joins TRBV2 and TRBJ2-7, with D perhaps being TRBD1 or TRBD2 (6 bases each). Germline V gene sequence: CDR1 SNHLY, CDR2 FYNNEI. Trimming cost V 5 bases and J 0 bases, with 17 bases left between them. The CDR3 spans 16 residues. DNA of the CDR3: TGTGCCAGCAGTCCCGCCGCGGGACACTCCTCCTACGAGCAGTACTTC. Amino acid sequence: CASSPAAGHSSYEQYF.

This clone was found a few times. The CDR3 DNA follows: TGTGCCAGCAGCTTATCGGTGGTAGAGACCGGGGAGCTGTTTTTT. This gives the protein CASSLSVVETGELFF. The chain is built from TRBV7-2 and TRBJ2-2; no firm D call. CDR1 and CDR2 from the germline V gene are SGHTA and FQGNSA. Trimming left V 2 bases short and J 5 bases short, with 12 bases between. The CDR3 has 15 residues.

This clone was seen more than once but under ten times. The V and J genes are TRBV19 and TRBJ1-1, with no clear D. Trimming cost V 1 base and J 4 bases, with 10 bases left between them. Germline assignment: CDR1 LNHDA and CDR2 SQIVND (reference sequence). This CDR3 has 14 amino acids. CDR3 sequence reads: CASSIGSWSTEAFF. As DNA, the CDR3 is TGTGCCAGTAGTATAGGGAGTTGGAGCACTGAAGCTTTCTTT.

This chain uses TRBV24-1 with TRBJ2-7; 9 positions match TRBD1. The CDR3 has 15 residues. The V gene end was trimmed by 7 bases and the J gene end by 4 bases; junction bases not matched to a gene: 10. From germline, CDR1 is KGHDR and CDR2 SFDVKD. DNA for the CDR3: TGTGCCACCAGCCTGGCCGGGACAGGGACGTACGAGCAGTACTTC. Amino acids: CATSLAGTGTYEQYF.

This clone appeared once. The chain uses TRBV5-8 and TRBJ1-1; no reliable D call. V was pared by 1 base and J by 2 bases, with 6 bases between. The CDR3 runs to 13 residues. Per the germline V gene, CDR1 is SGHTS and CDR2 is YDEGEE. The CDR3 is CASSLSDNTEAFF. Written as DNA, the CDR3 is TGTGCCAGCAGCTTGAGTGACAACACTGAAGCTTTCTTT.

The chain couples TRBV19 to TRBJ1-5; TRBD1 aligns across 7 bases. J lost 3 bases, V lost 3 bases, and 5 bases had no gene match. The CDR3 is made up of 15 amino acids. CDR1 LNHDA and CDR2 SQIVND come from the germline V gene (reference sequence). CDR3 loop: CASSMVRGPNQPQHF. CDR3 bases: TGTGCCAGTAGTATGGTTAGGGGGCCCAATCAGCCCCAGCATTTT.

The V gene is TRBV29-1, the J gene TRBJ2-1, with D possibly being TRBD1 (6 bases). The CDR3 contains 15 residues. The V and J ends lost 2 bases and 7 bases respectively, with 18 bases between them. CDR1 is SQVTM and CDR2 is ANQGSEA in the germline V gene. The CDR3 bases are TGCAGCGTTGAAAGGACGGGACAAATAGAGAATGAGCAGTTCTTC. Translating it yields CSVERTGQIENEQFF.

The chain employs TRBV7-2 and TRBJ2-1; 9 bases map to TRBD2. Germline assignment: CDR1 SGHTA and CDR2 FQGNSA. The CDR3 spans 15 residues. V shed 4 bases and J 3 bases; nucleotides not matched to a gene: 4. In DNA form, the CDR3 reads TGTGCCAGCAGCTCAGGTAGCGGGAGCTACAATGAGCAGTTCTTC. As protein: CASSSGSGSYNEQFF.

A single count supports this clone. The chain is built from TRBV2 and TRBJ2-7; 8 bases are shared with TRBD2. Unmatched junction bases numbered 6, after V lost 6 bases and J lost 2 bases. CDR1 SNHLY and CDR2 FYNNEI come from the germline V gene. CDR3 length: 14 amino acids. DNA of the CDR3: TGTGCCAGCAGGATTAGCGGGACGACCTACGAGCAGTACTTC. Translation gives CASRISGTTYEQYF.

This clone was observed once. The V and J genes are TRBV12-3 or TRBV12-4 and TRBJ2-5, with D perhaps TRBD1 (6 bases). CDR3 length: 13 amino acids. V was trimmed by 7 bases and J by 0 bases, leaving 9 bases between them. This CDR3 is CASTWTDQETQYF. CDR3 nucleotide sequence: TGTGCCAGCACCTGGACAGACCAAGAGACCCAGTACTTC.

The V gene is TRBV5-4, the J gene TRBJ1-1; 7 positions match TRBD1. Germline lookup yields CDR1 SGHNT and CDR2 YYREEE (reference sequence). J gave up 2 bases and V 2 bases, and 9 bases lay outside the gene matches. The CDR3 spans 16 residues. CDR3 DNA sequence: TGTGCCAGCAGCTTAGGGGGCGCGATGGTCAACACTGAAGCTTTCTTT. Its protein is CASSLGGAMVNTEAFF.

The gene calls are TRBV20-1 and TRBJ1-2; TRBD1 aligns across 9 bases. CDR1 DFQATT and CDR2 SNEGSKA come from the germline V gene (reference sequence). The CDR3 consists of 15 residues. The V segment lost 3 bases and the J segment 6 bases; nucleotides outside the gene matches: 11. The CDR3 spells CSASPAGQGFNGYTF. The CDR3 nucleotides read TGCAGTGCTAGTCCTGCGGGACAGGGTTTTAATGGCTACACCTTC.